The T cell receptor (beta chain) described here comes from a study of blood T cells in healthy people across ages. Trimming left V 0 bases short and J 4 bases short, with 15 bases between. The CDR3 has 17 residues. CDR1 LGHNA and CDR2 YSLEER come from the germline V gene. Through a sample-barcoded 5' primer and a J-beta primer mix, a second PCR was run for about 6 to 12 cycles. Each CDR3 protein gets one entry after TCRdb re-called the 5' RACE reads with MiXCR. This sample has about 400,000 distinct CDR3 sequences, with approximately 47% found just once. Sequencing used blood. The TCR was taken from a man aged 60 to 75 in good health. The chain couples TRBV4-3 to TRBJ1-4, with a weak D call TRBD1 (5 bases). CDR3 DNA sequence: TGCGCCAGCAGCCAAGATGGAGGGGCTAGGGGTAATGAAAAACTGTTTTTT. It specifies CASSQDGGARGNEKLFF.